A few counts support the clone carrying this T cell receptor beta chain. This sample stems from a study of T-cell memory formation after mild COVID-19. TCRdb recomputed calls from the 5' RACE reads with MiXCR, one row per CDR3 protein. The sample consists of 250,000 to 350,000 distinct CDR3 sequences, 15% to 20% of them appearing once. The CDR3 is 13 residues long. Germline V CDR1 and CDR2: SGHTA, FQGNSA. V lost 1 base, J lost 9 bases, and 10 bases lay in between. This sequence joins TRBV7-2 and TRBJ2-1, with D uncertain. The sample consisted of PBMCs or a T cell subset sorted from them (not recorded which). This clonotype originated in a young man who had mild COVID-19 (a few samples of this study predate the infection). Cell type and time point are not known. CDR3 DNA: TGTGCCAGCAGCTTAGAAGCGTGGGGTGAGCAGTTCTTC. Protein product: CASSLEAWGEQFF.